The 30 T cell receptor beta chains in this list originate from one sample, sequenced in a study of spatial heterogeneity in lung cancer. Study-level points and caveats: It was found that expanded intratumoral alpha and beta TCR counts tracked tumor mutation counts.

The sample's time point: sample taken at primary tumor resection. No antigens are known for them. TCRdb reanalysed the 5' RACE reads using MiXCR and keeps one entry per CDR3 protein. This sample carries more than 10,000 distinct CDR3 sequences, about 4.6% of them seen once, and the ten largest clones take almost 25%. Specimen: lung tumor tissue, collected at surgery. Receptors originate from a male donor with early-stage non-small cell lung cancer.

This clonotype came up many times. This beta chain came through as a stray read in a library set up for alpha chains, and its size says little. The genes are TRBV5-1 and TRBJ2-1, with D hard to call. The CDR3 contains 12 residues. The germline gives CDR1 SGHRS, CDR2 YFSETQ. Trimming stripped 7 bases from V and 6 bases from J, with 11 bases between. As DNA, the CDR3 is TGCGCCAGCGCCGGCCAATTCAATGAGCAGTTCTTC. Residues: CASAGQFNEQFF. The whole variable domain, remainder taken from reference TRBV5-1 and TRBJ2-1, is KAGVTQTPRYLIKTRGQQVTLSCSPISGHRSVSWYQQTPGQGLQFLFEYFSETQRNKGNFPGRFSGRQFSNSRSEMNVSTLELGDSALYLCASAGQFNEQFFGPGTRLTVL.

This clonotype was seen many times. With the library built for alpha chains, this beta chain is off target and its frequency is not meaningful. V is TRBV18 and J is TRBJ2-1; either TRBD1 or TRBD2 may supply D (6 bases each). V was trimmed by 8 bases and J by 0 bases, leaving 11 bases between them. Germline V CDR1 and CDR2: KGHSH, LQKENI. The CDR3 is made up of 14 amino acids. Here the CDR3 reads CASHGGHSYNEQFF. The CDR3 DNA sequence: TGTGCCAGCCATGGGGGGCACTCCTACAATGAGCAGTTCTTC.

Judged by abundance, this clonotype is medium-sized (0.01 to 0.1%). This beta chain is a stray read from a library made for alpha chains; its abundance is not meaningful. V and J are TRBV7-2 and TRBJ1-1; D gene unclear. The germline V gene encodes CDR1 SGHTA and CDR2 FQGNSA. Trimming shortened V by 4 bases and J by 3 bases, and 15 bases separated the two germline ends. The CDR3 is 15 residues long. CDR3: CASSSPRTGDTEAFF. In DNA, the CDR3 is TGTGCCAGCAGCTCACCCCGGACGGGCGACACTGAAGCTTTCTTT.

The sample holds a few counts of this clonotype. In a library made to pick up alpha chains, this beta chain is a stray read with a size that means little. The DNA for the CDR3 is TGTGCCAGCAGTTCGGTTGGGCCTGAGACCCAGTACTTC. Translation gives CASSSVGPETQYF. The rearrangement links TRBV6-2 or TRBV6-3 to TRBJ2-5; D gene unclear. CDR1 is MNHEY, CDR2 SVGEGT, per germline. The V end lost 4 bases, the J end lost 5 bases, and 11 bases lay between the germline ends. This CDR3 has 13 amino acids.

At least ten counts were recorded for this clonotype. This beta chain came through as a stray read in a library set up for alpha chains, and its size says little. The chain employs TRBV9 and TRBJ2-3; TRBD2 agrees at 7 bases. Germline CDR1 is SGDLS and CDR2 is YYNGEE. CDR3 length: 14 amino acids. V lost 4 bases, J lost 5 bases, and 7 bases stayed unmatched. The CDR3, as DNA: TGTGCCAGCAGCCCCCGGGGGGTAGGAGATACGCAGTATTTT. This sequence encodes CASSPRGVGDTQYF. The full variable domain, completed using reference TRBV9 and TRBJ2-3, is DSGVTQTPKHLITATGQRVTLRCSPRSGDLSVYWYQQSLDQGLQFLIQYYNGEERAKGNILERFSAQQFPDLHSELNLSSLELGDSALYFCASSPRGVGDTQYFGPGTRLTVL.

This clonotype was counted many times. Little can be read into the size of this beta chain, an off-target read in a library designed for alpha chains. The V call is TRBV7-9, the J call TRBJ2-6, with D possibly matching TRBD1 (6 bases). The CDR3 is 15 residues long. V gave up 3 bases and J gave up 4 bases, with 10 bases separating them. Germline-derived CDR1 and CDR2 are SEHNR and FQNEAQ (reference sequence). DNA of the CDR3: TGTGCCAGCAGCTTGGGGGCGTCCGGGGCCAACGTCCTGACTTTC. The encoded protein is CASSLGASGANVLTF.

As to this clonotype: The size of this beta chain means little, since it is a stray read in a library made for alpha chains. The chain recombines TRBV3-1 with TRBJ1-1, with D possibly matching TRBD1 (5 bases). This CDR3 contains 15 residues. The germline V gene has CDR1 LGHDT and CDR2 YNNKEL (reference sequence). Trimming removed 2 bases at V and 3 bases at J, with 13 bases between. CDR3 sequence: CASSQMGGRYTEAFF. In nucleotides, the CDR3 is TGTGCCAGCAGCCAAATGGGGGGTCGGTACACTGAAGCTTTCTTT. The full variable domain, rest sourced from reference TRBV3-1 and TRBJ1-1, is DTAVSQTPKYLVTQMGNDKSIKCEQNLGHDTMYWYKQDSKKFLKIMFSYNNKELIINETVPNRFSPKSPDKAHLNLHINSLELGDSAVYFCASSQMGGRYTEAFFGQGTRLTVV.

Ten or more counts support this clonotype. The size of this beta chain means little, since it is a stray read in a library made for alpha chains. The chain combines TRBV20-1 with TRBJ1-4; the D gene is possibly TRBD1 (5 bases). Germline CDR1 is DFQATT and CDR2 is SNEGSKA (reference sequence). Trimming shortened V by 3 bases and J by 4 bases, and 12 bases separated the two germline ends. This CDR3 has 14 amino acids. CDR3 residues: CSARAWDRNEKLFF. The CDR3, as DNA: TGCAGTGCTAGGGCGTGGGACCGTAATGAAAAACTGTTTTTT.

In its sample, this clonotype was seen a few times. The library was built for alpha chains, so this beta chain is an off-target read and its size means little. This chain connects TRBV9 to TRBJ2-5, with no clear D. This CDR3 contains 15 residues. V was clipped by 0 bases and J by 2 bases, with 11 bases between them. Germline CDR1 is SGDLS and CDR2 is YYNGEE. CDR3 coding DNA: TGTGCCAGCAGCGTAGGGCCAGCACAACAAGAGACCCAGTACTTC. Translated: CASSVGPAQQETQYF.

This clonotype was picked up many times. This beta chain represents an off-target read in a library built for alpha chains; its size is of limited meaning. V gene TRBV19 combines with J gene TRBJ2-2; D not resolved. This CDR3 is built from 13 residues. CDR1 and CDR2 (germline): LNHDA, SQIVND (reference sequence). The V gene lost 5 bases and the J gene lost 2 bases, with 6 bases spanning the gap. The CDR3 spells CASSSVNTGELFF. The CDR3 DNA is TGTGCCAGTAGTTCAGTTAACACCGGGGAGCTGTTTTTT.

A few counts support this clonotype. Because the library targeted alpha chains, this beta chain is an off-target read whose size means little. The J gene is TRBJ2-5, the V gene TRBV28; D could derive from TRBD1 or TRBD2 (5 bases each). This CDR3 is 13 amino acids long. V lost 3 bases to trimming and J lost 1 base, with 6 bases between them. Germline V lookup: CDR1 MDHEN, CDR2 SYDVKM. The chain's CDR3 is CASSFGGQETQYF. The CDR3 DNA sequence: TGTGCCAGCAGTTTTGGGGGCCAAGAGACCCAGTACTTC.

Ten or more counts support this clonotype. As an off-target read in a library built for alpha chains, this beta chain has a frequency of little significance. The CDR3 region has the DNA TGTGCCACCCGGGACAGGGAAGAGACCCAGTACTTC. Amino acids: CATRDREETQYF. The genes are TRBV10-3 and TRBJ2-5; 9 bases are a match to TRBD1. V was pared by 10 bases and J by 3 bases, with 3 bases of the junction left unmatched. There are 12 residues in the CDR3. The germline V gene has CDR1 ENHRY and CDR2 SYGVKD.

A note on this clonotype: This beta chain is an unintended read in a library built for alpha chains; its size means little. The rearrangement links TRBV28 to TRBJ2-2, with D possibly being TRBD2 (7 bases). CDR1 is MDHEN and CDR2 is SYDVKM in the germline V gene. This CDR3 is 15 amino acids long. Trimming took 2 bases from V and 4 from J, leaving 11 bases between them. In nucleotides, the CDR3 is TGTGCCAGCAGTTTAAGGGGGGGTCGCACCGGGGAGCTGTTTTTT. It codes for CASSLRGGRTGELFF.

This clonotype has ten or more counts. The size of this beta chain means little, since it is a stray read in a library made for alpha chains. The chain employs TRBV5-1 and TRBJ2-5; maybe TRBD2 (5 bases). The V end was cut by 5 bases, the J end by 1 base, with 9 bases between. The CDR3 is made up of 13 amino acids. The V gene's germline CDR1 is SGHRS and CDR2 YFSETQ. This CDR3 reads CASREEVQETQYF. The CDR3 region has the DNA TGCGCCAGCAGGGAGGAGGTCCAAGAGACCCAGTACTTC.

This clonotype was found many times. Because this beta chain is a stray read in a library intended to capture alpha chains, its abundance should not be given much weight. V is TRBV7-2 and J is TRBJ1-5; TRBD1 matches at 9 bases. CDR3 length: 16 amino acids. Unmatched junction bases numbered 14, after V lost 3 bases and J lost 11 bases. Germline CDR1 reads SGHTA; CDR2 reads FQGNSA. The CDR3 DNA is TGTGCCAGCAGCTTTGGCCGAGGGACAGGGTTTATAGCCCAGCATTTT. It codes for CASSFGRGTGFIAQHF.

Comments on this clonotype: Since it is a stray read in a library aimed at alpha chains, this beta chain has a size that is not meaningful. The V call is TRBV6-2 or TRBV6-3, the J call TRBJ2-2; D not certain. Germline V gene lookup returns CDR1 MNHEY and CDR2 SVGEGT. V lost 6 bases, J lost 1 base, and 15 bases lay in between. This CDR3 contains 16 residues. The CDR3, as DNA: TGTGCCAGCAGCCGAAGGATAGCCCAGAACACCGGGGAGCTGTTTTTT. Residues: CASSRRIAQNTGELFF.

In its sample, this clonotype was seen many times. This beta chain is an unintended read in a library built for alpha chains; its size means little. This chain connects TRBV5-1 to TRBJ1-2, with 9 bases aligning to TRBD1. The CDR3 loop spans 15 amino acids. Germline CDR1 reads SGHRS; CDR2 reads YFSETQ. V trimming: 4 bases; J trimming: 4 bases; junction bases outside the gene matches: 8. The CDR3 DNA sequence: TGCGCCAGCAGCCTGGCTCAGGGACAGGGCTATGGCTACACCTTC. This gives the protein CASSLAQGQGYGYTF.

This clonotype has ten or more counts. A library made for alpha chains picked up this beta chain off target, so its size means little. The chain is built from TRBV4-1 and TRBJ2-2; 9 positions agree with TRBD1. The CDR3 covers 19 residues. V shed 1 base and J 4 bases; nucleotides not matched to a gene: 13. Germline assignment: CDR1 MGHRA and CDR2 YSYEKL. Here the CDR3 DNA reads TGCGCCAGCAGCCAAGGGGACAGGGTGCGTTATGGGGGCACCGGGGAGCTGTTTTTT. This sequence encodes CASSQGDRVRYGGTGELFF.

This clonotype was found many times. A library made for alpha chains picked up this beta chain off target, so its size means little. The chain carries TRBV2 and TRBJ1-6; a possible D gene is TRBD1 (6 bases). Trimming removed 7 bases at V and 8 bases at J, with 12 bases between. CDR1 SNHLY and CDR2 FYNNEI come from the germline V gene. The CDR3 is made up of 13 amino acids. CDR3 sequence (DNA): TGTGCCAGCACTGAGGGGGGTTATTCACCCCTCCACTTT. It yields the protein CASTEGGYSPLHF.

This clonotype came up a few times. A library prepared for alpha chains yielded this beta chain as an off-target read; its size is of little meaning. The CDR3: CASRIDREVINSPLHF. CDR3 nucleotide sequence: TGTGCCAGCAGGATCGACAGGGAAGTGATTAATTCACCCCTCCACTTT. J is TRBJ1-6 and V is TRBV6-1; 7 nucleotides line up with TRBD1. The germline CDR1 and CDR2 sequences are MNHNS and SASEGT. Germline trimming cut 6 bases from V and 6 bases from J; bases unmatched to any gene: 11. This CDR3 comprises 16 residues.

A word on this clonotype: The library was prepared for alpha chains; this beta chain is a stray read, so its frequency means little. CDR3 protein: CSATPKFRQGQGKQFF. The CDR3 region has the DNA TGCAGTGCCACACCCAAATTCCGACAGGGACAGGGTAAGCAGTTCTTC. J is TRBJ2-1 and V is TRBV20-1, with 9 bases that match TRBD1. V gave up 6 bases and J gave up 11 bases; unmatched junction bases: 20. Looked up from germline, CDR1 is DFQATT and CDR2 is SNEGSKA (reference sequence). CDR3 length: 16 residues.

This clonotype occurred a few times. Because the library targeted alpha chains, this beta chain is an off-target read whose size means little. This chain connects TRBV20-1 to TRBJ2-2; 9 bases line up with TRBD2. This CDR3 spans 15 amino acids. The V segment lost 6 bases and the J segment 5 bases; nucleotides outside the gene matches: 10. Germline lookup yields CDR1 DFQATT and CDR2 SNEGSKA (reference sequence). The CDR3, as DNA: TGCAGTGCCATGTTCGGGACTAGCCGTACCGGGGAGCTGTTTTTT. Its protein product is CSAMFGTSRTGELFF.

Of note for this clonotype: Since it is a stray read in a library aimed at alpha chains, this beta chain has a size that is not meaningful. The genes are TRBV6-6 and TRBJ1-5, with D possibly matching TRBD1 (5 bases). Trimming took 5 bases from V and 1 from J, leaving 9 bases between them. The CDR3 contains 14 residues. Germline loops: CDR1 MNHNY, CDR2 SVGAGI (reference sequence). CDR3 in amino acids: CASSTYRSNQPQHF. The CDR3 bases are TGTGCCAGCAGTACGTACAGGAGCAATCAGCCCCAGCATTTT.

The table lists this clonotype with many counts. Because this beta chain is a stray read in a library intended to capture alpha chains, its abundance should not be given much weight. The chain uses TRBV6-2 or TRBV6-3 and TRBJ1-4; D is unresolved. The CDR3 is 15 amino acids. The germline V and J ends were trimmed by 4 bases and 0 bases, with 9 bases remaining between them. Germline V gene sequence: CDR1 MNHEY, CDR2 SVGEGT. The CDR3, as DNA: TGTGCCAGCAGTTGGAACGGAGCAACTAATGAAAAACTGTTTTTT. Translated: CASSWNGATNEKLFF.

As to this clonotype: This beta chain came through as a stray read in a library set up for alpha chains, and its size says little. CDR3 sequence reads: CASSSLQGGTEAFF. The DNA of the CDR3 is TGCGCCAGCAGCTCGCTACAGGGCGGCACTGAAGCTTTCTTT. V and J are TRBV5-1 and TRBJ1-1; perhaps TRBD1 as D (6 bases). Germline V gene data show CDR1 as SGHRS and CDR2 as YFSETQ. With 3 bases removed from V and 4 bases from J, the gap between germline ends came to 13 bases. The CDR3 extends over 14 amino acids.

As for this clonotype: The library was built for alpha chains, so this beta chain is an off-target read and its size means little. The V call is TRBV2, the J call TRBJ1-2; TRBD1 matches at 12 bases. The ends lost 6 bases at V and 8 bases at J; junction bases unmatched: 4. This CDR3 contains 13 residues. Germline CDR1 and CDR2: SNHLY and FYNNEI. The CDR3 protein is CASSGDRGRGYTF. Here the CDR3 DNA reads TGTGCCAGCAGCGGGGACAGGGGGCGAGGCTACACCTTC.

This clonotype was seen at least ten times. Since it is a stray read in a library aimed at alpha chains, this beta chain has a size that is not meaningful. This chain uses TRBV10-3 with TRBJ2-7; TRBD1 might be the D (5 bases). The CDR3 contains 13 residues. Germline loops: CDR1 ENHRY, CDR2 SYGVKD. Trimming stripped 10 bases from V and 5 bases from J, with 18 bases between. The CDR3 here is CATLDSVGHEQYF. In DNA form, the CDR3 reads TGTGCCACTTTAGACAGTGTAGGCCACGAGCAGTACTTC.

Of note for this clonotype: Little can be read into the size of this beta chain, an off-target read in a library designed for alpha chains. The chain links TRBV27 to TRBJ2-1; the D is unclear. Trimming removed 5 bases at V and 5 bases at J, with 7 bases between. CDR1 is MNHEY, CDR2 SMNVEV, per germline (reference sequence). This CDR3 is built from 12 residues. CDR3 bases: TGTGCCAGCAGTCAACGTCACAATGAGCAGTTCTTC. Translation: CASSQRHNEQFF.

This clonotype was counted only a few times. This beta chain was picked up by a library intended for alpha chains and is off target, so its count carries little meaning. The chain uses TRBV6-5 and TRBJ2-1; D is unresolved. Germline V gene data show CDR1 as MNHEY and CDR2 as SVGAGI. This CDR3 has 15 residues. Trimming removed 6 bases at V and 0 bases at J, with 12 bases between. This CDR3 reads CASSNDPSSYNEQFF. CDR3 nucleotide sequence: TGTGCCAGCAGCAACGACCCAAGCTCCTACAATGAGCAGTTCTTC.

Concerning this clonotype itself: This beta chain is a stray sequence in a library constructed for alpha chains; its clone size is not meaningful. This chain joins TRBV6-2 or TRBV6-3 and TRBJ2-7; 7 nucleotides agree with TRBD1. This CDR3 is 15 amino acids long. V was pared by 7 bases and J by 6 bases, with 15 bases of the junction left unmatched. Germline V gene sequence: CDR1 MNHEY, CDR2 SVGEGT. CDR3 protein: CASIRSPDRPLEQYF. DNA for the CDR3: TGTGCCAGCATACGGTCTCCGGACAGGCCTCTCGAGCAGTACTTC.